These 14 T cell receptor beta chains originate from one sample sequenced in a study of cytomegalovirus exposure and HLA in healthy donors. The table came from immunoSEQ multiplex PCR; TCRdb's copy has only in-frame clones and leaves some out. The table includes roughly 120,000 clones, roughly 90% detected once. The sample was PBMCs. The receptor source for this set is a woman aged 18-35 years in good health and CMV-seronegative.

The rearrangement links TRBV28 to TRBJ2-3; 10 nucleotides agree with TRBD1. Germline V gives CDR1 MDHEN, CDR2 SYDVKM. Unmatched junction bases numbered 10, after V lost 5 bases and J lost 8 bases. CDR3 length: 15 residues. In nucleotides, the CDR3 is TGTGCCAGCAGTCTTATAAGGGACAGGGGAGGTACGCAGTATTTT. Translated, it gives CASSLIRDRGGTQYF.

The chain is built from TRBV27 and TRBJ1-5; 9 bases agree with TRBD1. The CDR3 sequence is 13 residues long. Per germline, CDR1 MNHEY and CDR2 SMNVEV (reference sequence). V shed 3 bases, J shed 7 bases, and the junction held 1 base outside the gene matches. The CDR3: CASSLTGGQPQHF. CDR3 coding DNA: TGTGCCAGCAGTTTGACAGGGGGACAGCCCCAGCATTTT.

The chain has TRBV9 and TRBJ2-7; no clear D gene. The V and J ends lost 1 base and 0 bases respectively, with 23 bases between them. CDR3 length: 19 amino acids. The germline gives CDR1 SGDLS, CDR2 YYNGEE. CDR3 region: CASSVPIALSTRSSYEQYF. For the CDR3, the DNA is TGTGCCAGCAGCGTACCCATCGCCCTATCCACCCGAAGCTCCTACGAGCAGTACTTC.

This CDR3 reads CASSLWTGRETQYF. The CDR3 nucleotides are TGTGCCAGCAGTTTATGGACAGGGCGGGAGACCCAGTACTTC. The gene calls are TRBV28 and TRBJ2-5, with 7 bases identical to TRBD1. Germline-derived CDR1 and CDR2 are MDHEN and SYDVKM. Trimming cost V 0 bases and J 5 bases; bases outside gene matches: 3. The CDR3 is 14 residues long.

This clone was found a few times. V usage is TRBV4-2 and J usage is TRBJ1-6; D unresolved. CDR3 length equals 14 residues. Trimming removed 4 bases at V and 6 bases at J, with 10 bases between. CDR1 and CDR2 (germline): LGHNA, YNFKEQ. The CDR3 nucleotides are TGTGCCAGCAGCCCCCCAAGCACTAATTCACCCCTCCACTTT. Its protein is CASSPPSTNSPLHF.

The chain employs TRBV27 and TRBJ1-5; D possibly corresponds to TRBD1 (6 bases). CDR3 size: 14 residues. From germline, CDR1 is MNHEY and CDR2 SMNVEV (reference sequence). V lost 2 bases and J lost 4, with 9 bases in between. CDR3 in DNA: TGTGCCAGCAGTTTACAGGGGCTTAATCAGCCCCAGCATTTT. The encoded protein is CASSLQGLNQPQHF.

The chain employs TRBV28 and TRBJ2-1, with TRBD1 matching over 11 bases. This CDR3 is 15 amino acids long. Trimming at V came to 5 bases and at J to 6 bases, leaving 6 bases not matched to a gene. CDR1 and CDR2 from the germline V gene are MDHEN and SYDVKM. CDR3 in DNA: TGTGCCAGCAGTCCTGGACAGGGGGCTGTCAATGAGCAGTTCTTC. This translates into CASSPGQGAVNEQFF.

The gene calls are TRBV18 and TRBJ1-6, with a tentative D call TRBD1 (5 bases). V was shortened by 4 bases and J by 7 bases, with 8 bases between the two germline ends. The CDR3 has 13 amino acids. Germline V CDR1 and CDR2: KGHSH, LQKENI. The CDR3 region has the DNA TGTGCCAGCTCACAGGACATCAATTCACCCCTCCACTTT. Protein product: CASSQDINSPLHF.

This clone was seen once. The DNA for the CDR3 is TGTGCCAGCAGCGTACTAGGGACAGCCTCCTCTGGAAACACCATATATTTT. It codes for CASSVLGTASSGNTIYF. This rearrangement joins TRBV9 to TRBJ1-3, with 7 bases that match TRBD1. Per germline, CDR1 SGDLS and CDR2 YYNGEE. This CDR3 comprises 17 residues. V dropped 1 base and J dropped 0; count of bases not matched to a gene: 7.

This sequence joins TRBV5-8 and TRBJ1-2; no firm D call. V was pared by 0 bases and J by 4 bases, with 13 bases between. There are 15 residues in the CDR3. The germline CDR1 and CDR2 sequences are SGHTS and YDEGEE. The CDR3 DNA sequence: TGTGCCAGCAGCTTGGAAGCCACGGTACTCTATGGCTACACCTTC. This codes for CASSLEATVLYGYTF.

The chain has TRBV7-3 and TRBJ2-3, with 8 bases fitting TRBD2. This CDR3 is built from 15 residues. CDR1 and CDR2 (germline): SGHTA, FQGTGA. J was trimmed by 2 bases and V by 5 bases; bases with no gene match: 6. The CDR3 here is CASSPRGGYTDTQYF. CDR3 DNA: TGTGCCAGCAGCCCCCGGGGGGGATACACAGATACGCAGTATTTT.

This chain connects TRBV5-6 to TRBJ2-1; possible D gene TRBD2, 6 bases. This CDR3 has 15 residues. CDR1 and CDR2 (germline): SGHDT, YYEEEE. V lost 4 bases to trimming and J lost 5 bases, with 16 bases between them. CDR3 residues: CASSGRLSNNNEQFF. The CDR3 DNA follows: TGTGCCAGCAGCGGGAGGCTATCGAATAACAATGAGCAGTTCTTC.

CDR3 DNA sequence: TGCGCCAGCAGCCCACAAGCGCCGGCGGGTTCCTACGAGCAGTACTTC. Amino acids: CASSPQAPAGSYEQYF. V and J are TRBV4-3 and TRBJ2-7; possibly TRBD2 for D (5 bases). The germline CDR1 and CDR2 sequences are LGHNA and YSLEER. V shed 4 bases and J shed 1 base, with 17 bases lying between them. The CDR3 is 16 amino acids.

The chain combines TRBV7-2 with TRBJ2-5, with TRBD1 as a possible D gene (5 bases). V lost 4 bases, J lost 6 bases, and 9 bases lay in between. The CDR3 loop spans 12 amino acids. Germline V gene sequence: CDR1 SGHTA, CDR2 FQGNSA. This CDR3 reads CASSSPGQTQYF. Written as DNA, the CDR3 is TGTGCCAGCAGCTCCCCAGGGCAGACCCAGTACTTC.